These 32 T cell receptor beta chains were all obtained from the same sample, sequenced in a study of read filtering for tumor transcriptome and immune sequencing. From around 440 ng of RNA, a library with molecular barcoded alpha/delta and beta/gamma adaptors was made. TCRdb recomputed calls from the reads with MiXCR, one row per CDR3 protein. The repertoire includes 20,000 to 25,000 distinct CDR3 sequences, about an eighth of them detected once, and around 62% sits in the top ten. Sample: a population of CD138-negative cells sorted from bone marrow. The receptor source for this set is a donor at least 40 years old with multiple myeloma.

This clonotype was picked up many times. The chain carries TRBV3-1 and TRBJ2-1; 9 nucleotides match TRBD2. The CDR3 loop spans 17 amino acids. V shed 4 bases and J 2 bases; nucleotides not matched to a gene: 9. Germline CDR1 is LGHDT and CDR2 is YNNKEL (reference sequence). Written as DNA, the CDR3 is TGTGCCAGCAGCCTCCACTCCGGGACTAGCACCTACAATGAGCAGTTCTTC. It translates to CASSLHSGTSTYNEQFF.

With regard to this clonotype: A read error is possible here, since a much larger clone lies one base away. This chain uses TRBV11-2 with TRBJ2-2; D is perhaps TRBD2 (6 bases). The CDR3 has 15 amino acids. CDR1 is SGHAT, CDR2 FQNNGV, per germline. The CDR3 nucleotides are TGTGCCAACAGCTTGACGGGAGTCGGTACCGGGGAGCTGTTTTTT. Its protein product is CANSLTGVGTGELFF.

This sequence joins TRBV5-1 and TRBJ2-3; D is perhaps TRBD1 (5 bases). The CDR3 is made up of 15 amino acids. The germline CDR1 and CDR2 sequences are SGHRS and YFSETQ. Trimming left V 4 bases short and J 3 bases short, with 15 bases between. CDR3 DNA sequence: TGCGCCAGCAGCCAGGGCTCCCTAGGGACAGATACGCAGTATTTT. It translates to CASSQGSLGTDTQYF.

About this clonotype: A far larger clone lies a single base away; this is likely a read error. V usage is TRBV11-1 and J usage is TRBJ2-7; D is ambiguous. There are 12 residues in the CDR3. From germline, CDR1 is SGHAT and CDR2 FQDESV (reference sequence). The CDR3 nucleotides read TGTGTCAGCAGCCCCTTGTCCGGCGAGCAGTACTTC. Amino acid sequence: CVSSPLSGEQYF.

The sample holds many counts of this clonotype. The V gene is TRBV20-1, the J gene TRBJ2-1; the D gene is possibly TRBD2 (5 bases). Trimming cost V 1 base and J 6 bases, with 10 bases left between them. This CDR3 region has 13 residues. Per the germline V gene, CDR1 is DFQATT and CDR2 is SNEGSKA (reference sequence). The CDR3 loop is CSARGGSINEQFF. CDR3 bases: TGCAGTGCTAGAGGAGGGTCCATCAATGAGCAGTTCTTC.

The chain carries TRBV20-1 and TRBJ2-3; 12 bases fit TRBD1. Looked up from germline, CDR1 is DFQATT and CDR2 is SNEGSKA (reference sequence). Trimming removed 4 bases from V and 5 bases from J; junction bases left unmatched: 4. This CDR3 has 14 residues. For the CDR3, the DNA is TGCAGTGCTATCCGGGACAGGGGGCGAGATACGCAGTATTTT. This encodes CSAIRDRGRDTQYF.

This clonotype was found many times. The chain couples TRBV20-1 to TRBJ2-3, with 8 positions matching TRBD1. This CDR3 contains 16 residues. V lost 0 bases and J lost 5; bases outside the gene matches: 10. From germline, CDR1 is DFQATT and CDR2 SNEGSKA (reference sequence). The CDR3 DNA reads TGCAGTGCTAGAGAATTCCCCACAGGGGGGTTAGATACGCAGTATTTT. It codes for CSAREFPTGGLDTQYF.

This clonotype occurred many times. The V gene is TRBV28, the J gene TRBJ1-5, with D possibly TRBD1 on 5 matching bases. CDR1 MDHEN and CDR2 SYDVKM come from the germline V gene. The CDR3 totals 13 residues. V gave up 7 bases and J gave up 5 bases, with 12 bases separating them. In DNA, the CDR3 is TGTGCCAGCAACCCAGGGTACGATCAGCCCCAGCATTTT. Residues: CASNPGYDQPQHF.

This clonotype was picked up many times. Since the CDR3 does not end with the conserved phenylalanine or tryptophan, this likely comes from a read error. The V call is TRBV27, the J call TRBJ1-6, with 7 positions matching TRBD1. Trimming cost V 5 bases and J 6 bases; bases outside gene matches: 7. Germline CDR1 and CDR2: MNHEY and SMNVEV (reference sequence). The CDR3 contains 15 residues. CDR3 sequence: CASSAPGQLNSPLHL. The CDR3 DNA follows: TGTGCCAGCAGTGCGCCGGGACAGCTTAATTCACCCCTCCACCTT.

Regarding this clonotype: Given a much more abundant clone one base away, this may be a read error. The chain is built from TRBV9 and TRBJ2-7, with 7 bases identical to TRBD1. Germline V lookup: CDR1 SGDLS, CDR2 YYNGEE. The CDR3 length is 14 residues. CDR3 loop: CAGSVGDRAYEQYF. The CDR3 DNA sequence: TGTGCCGGCAGCGTAGGTGACAGGGCCTACGAGCAGTACTTC.

This clonotype was counted a single time. Given the absence of the conserved phenylalanine or tryptophan at the CDR3 end, a read error is likely. The genes are TRBV11-2 and TRBJ2-3, with D possibly being TRBD2 (6 bases). V shed 4 bases and J shed 2 bases, with 10 bases lying between them. This CDR3 spans 14 amino acids. Germline loops: CDR1 SGHAT, CDR2 FQNNGV. DNA of the CDR3: TGTGCCAGCAGCTGGGGCGGGGACACAGATACGCAGTATTCT. Translated: CASSWGGDTDTQYS.

In this sample, this clonotype turned up a few times. As the CDR3 is not closed by the conserved phenylalanine or tryptophan, this likely results from a read error. The V and J genes are TRBV4-1 and TRBJ1-1; D unclear. Germline loops: CDR1 MGHRA, CDR2 YSYEKL. V was pared by 4 bases and J by 3 bases, with 12 bases between. The CDR3 is 14 residues long. The CDR3 loop reads CASSRGSRDTEAFY. In DNA form, the CDR3 reads TGCGCCAGCAGCCGCGGCTCTAGGGACACTGAAGCTTTCTAT.

Turning to this clonotype: Germline and junction disagree at one end, which may indicate a read error. The rearrangement uses TRBV29-1 and TRBJ2-4; D call uncertain. This CDR3 spans 13 amino acids. Germline V gene lookup returns CDR1 SQVTM and CDR2 ANQGSEA. The chain's CDR3 is CSVSPAAQNIRYF. The CDR3 DNA follows: TGCAGCGTTTCCCCAGCAGCCCAAAACATTCGGTACTTC.

The gene calls are TRBV7-2 and TRBJ1-1; a possible D gene is TRBD1 (5 bases). The CDR3 is 12 residues long. V lost 1 base to trimming and J lost 10 bases, with 10 bases between them. The germline V gene encodes CDR1 SGHTA and CDR2 FQGNSA. The CDR3 loop reads CASSLEGVVAFF. CDR3 DNA sequence: TGTGCCAGCAGCTTAGAAGGGGTGGTAGCTTTCTTT.

This clonotype was seen many times. The genes are TRBV7-2 and TRBJ2-1; 7 nucleotides align to TRBD2. The CDR3 runs 15 residues. Germline V gene data show CDR1 as SGHTA and CDR2 as FQGNSA. With V trimmed by 5 bases and J by 6 bases, 10 bases remained unmatched. CDR3 DNA sequence: TGTGCCAGCAGCCCTCGGGAGGCCGCTGGCAATGAGCAGTTCTTC. As protein: CASSPREAAGNEQFF.

The rearrangement uses TRBV20-1 and TRBJ2-3, with a tentative D call TRBD2 (6 bases). The V gene lost 3 bases and the J gene lost 11 bases, with 12 bases spanning the gap. Per germline, CDR1 DFQATT and CDR2 SNEGSKA (reference sequence). There are 11 residues in the CDR3. CDR3 amino acids: CSASRERLQYF. DNA of the CDR3: TGCAGTGCTAGTCGGGAGCGATTGCAGTATTTT.

The chain joins TRBV10-3 to TRBJ2-1, with TRBD2 as a possible D gene (7 bases). The germline V gene encodes CDR1 ENHRY and CDR2 SYGVKD. The V end was cut by 9 bases, the J end by 7 bases, with 16 bases between. The CDR3 is made up of 13 amino acids. CDR3 loop: CAIRGGEDNEQFF. DNA of the CDR3: TGTGCCATAAGGGGGGGTGAAGATAATGAGCAGTTCTTC.

This clonotype was seen ten or more times. The genes are TRBV3-1 and TRBJ2-7, with a weak D call TRBD2 (6 bases). CDR3 length equals 15 residues. The V end lost 1 base, the J end lost 3 bases, and 13 bases lay between the germline ends. Germline loops: CDR1 LGHDT, CDR2 YNNKEL (reference sequence). CDR3 sequence reads: CASSQAAREVYEQYF. CDR3 sequence (DNA): TGTGCCAGCAGCCAAGCGGCGAGGGAGGTCTACGAGCAGTACTTC.

This clonotype was found many times. The gene calls are TRBV5-6 and TRBJ2-5, with D unresolved. The CDR3 totals 13 residues. Germline V gene lookup returns CDR1 SGHDT and CDR2 YYEEEE. V was trimmed by 0 bases and J by 1 base, leaving 4 bases between them. The CDR3 sequence is CASSLVSQETQYF. Written as DNA, the CDR3 is TGTGCCAGCAGCTTGGTGTCCCAAGAGACCCAGTACTTC. Filled out from reference TRBV5-6 and TRBJ2-5, the complete variable domain reads DAGVTQSPTHLIKTRGQQVTLRCSPKSGHDTVSWYQQALGQGPQFIFQYYEEEERQRGNFPDRFSGHQFPNYSSELNVNALLLGDSALYLCASSLVSQETQYFGPGTRLLVL.

This clonotype was counted only a few times. V is TRBV7-9 and J is TRBJ2-5; the match to TRBD1 covers 9 bases. Germline V gene lookup returns CDR1 SEHNR and CDR2 FQNEAQ (reference sequence). This CDR3 is 14 amino acids long. Losses at the gene ends were 2 bases for V and 4 bases for J; bases not matched to a gene: 2. This CDR3 reads CASSLTGGAETQYF. CDR3 bases: TGTGCCAGCAGCTTAACAGGGGGCGCAGAGACCCAGTACTTC.

To note about this clonotype: A much bigger clone sits one base away, suggesting this may be a read error. V is TRBV3-1 and J is TRBJ2-3; D call uncertain. This CDR3 spans 14 amino acids. Germline-derived CDR1 and CDR2 are LGHDT and YNNKEL (reference sequence). Trimming stripped 8 bases from V and 3 bases from J, with 15 bases between. CDR3 protein: CASGSKKSTDTQYF. DNA of the CDR3: TGTGCCAGCGGTTCTAAGAAATCAACAGATACGCAGTATTTT.

Note on this clonotype: Given the absence of the conserved phenylalanine or tryptophan at the CDR3 end, a read error is likely. The chain employs TRBV7-2 and TRBJ1-2; D gene ambiguous. Trimming cost V 1 base and J 6 bases, with 15 bases left between them. Germline values: CDR1 SGHTA, CDR2 FQGNSA. CDR3 length: 15 amino acids. The CDR3 region is CASSLGIRFGDGYTS. CDR3 nucleotides: TGTGCCAGCAGCTTAGGAATTAGGTTTGGAGATGGCTACACCTCC.

This clonotype has ten or more counts. This chain connects TRBV12-3 or TRBV12-4 to TRBJ2-5; tentatively, D is TRBD1 (5 bases). The CDR3 sequence is 13 residues long. V lost 5 bases and J lost 5, with 12 bases in between. CDR3 amino acids: CASSHQGRETQYF. The CDR3 DNA reads TGTGCCAGCAGTCATCAGGGCCGGGAGACCCAGTACTTC.

This clonotype was observed many times. The chain recombines TRBV5-1 with TRBJ2-3; a possible D gene is TRBD1 (6 bases). Trimming removed 2 bases from V and 5 bases from J, with 15 bases in between. This CDR3 is 15 amino acids long. Germline-derived CDR1 and CDR2 are SGHRS and YFSETQ. CDR3 coding DNA: TGCGCCAGCAGCTTCCTGGCAGGGGAAGGAGATACGCAGTATTTT. It encodes CASSFLAGEGDTQYF.

About this clonotype: This may come from a read error, since a much larger clone is one base off. The chain has TRBV7-2 and TRBJ2-7; D possibly corresponds to TRBD2 (6 bases). This CDR3 has 16 amino acids. Germline V gene sequence: CDR1 SGHTA, CDR2 FQGNSA. CDR3 nucleotide sequence: TGTGCCGGCAGCCTCAAAATAGCGGCTTGGGGCCACGAGCAGTACTTC. Protein sequence: CAGSLKIAAWGHEQYF.

The chain joins TRBV6-5 to TRBJ1-6; D is perhaps TRBD1 (6 bases). The CDR3 length is 16 residues. Germline CDR1 MNHEY, CDR2 SVGAGI. Trimming stripped 5 bases from V and 7 bases from J, with 18 bases between. This CDR3 is CASSQNRDTRNSPLHF. The CDR3 DNA sequence: TGTGCCAGCAGTCAAAACAGGGACACCCGAAATTCACCCCTCCACTTT.

This sequence joins TRBV24-1 and TRBJ2-2; D not certain. V was pared by 11 bases and J by 4 bases, with 10 bases between. The CDR3 extends over 12 amino acids. CDR1 KGHDR and CDR2 SFDVKD come from the germline V gene. CDR3 sequence (DNA): TGTGCCATCCAAAAGAGCACCGGGGAGCTGTTTTTT. This codes for CAIQKSTGELFF.

The sample holds many counts of this clonotype. The rearrangement uses TRBV12-3 or TRBV12-4 and TRBJ1-4; 8 bases align to TRBD1. V shed 7 bases and J 5 bases; nucleotides not matched to a gene: 12. This CDR3 is built from 16 residues. In DNA form, the CDR3 reads TGTGCCAGCACCATTCGACAGGGGCGGGGGAATGAAAAACTGTTTTTT. Protein: CASTIRQGRGNEKLFF.

Ten or more counts support this clonotype. The gene calls are TRBV3-1 and TRBJ2-3; 7 bases line up with TRBD2. J gave up 9 bases and V 5 bases, and 17 bases lay outside the gene matches. Germline lookup yields CDR1 LGHDT and CDR2 YNNKEL (reference sequence). The CDR3 runs 16 residues. CDR3 protein: CASSTRGRSGIGTQYF. As DNA, the CDR3 is TGTGCCAGCAGCACACGGGGACGGAGCGGGATTGGGACGCAGTATTTT.

At least ten counts were recorded for this clonotype. The rearrangement links TRBV11-2 to TRBJ2-1, with 8 bases matching TRBD1. CDR1 is SGHAT and CDR2 is FQNNGV in the germline V gene. The CDR3 loop spans 14 amino acids. J was trimmed by 3 bases and V by 4 bases; bases with no gene match: 2. This CDR3 is CASSSGTGYNEQFF. The CDR3, as DNA: TGTGCCAGCAGCTCGGGGACAGGCTACAATGAGCAGTTCTTC. Filled out from reference TRBV11-2 and TRBJ2-1, the complete variable domain reads EAGVAQSPRYKIIEKRQSVAFWCNPISGHATLYWYQQILGQGPKLLIQFQNNGVVDDSQLPKDRFSAERLKGVDSTLKIQPAKLEDSAVYLCASSSGTGYNEQFFGPGTRLTVL.

This clonotype showed up many times. The V call is TRBV2, the J call TRBJ1-5; D may be TRBD1 (5 bases). V lost 8 bases and J 6 bases, leaving 17 bases between the germline ends. The CDR3 consists of 14 residues. The germline V gene encodes CDR1 SNHLY and CDR2 FYNNEI. CDR3 protein: CASGLLGVRQPQHF. Written as DNA, the CDR3 is TGTGCCAGCGGGTTGTTGGGGGTCCGTCAGCCCCAGCATTTT.

The chain carries TRBV20-1 and TRBJ2-1; D is undetermined. This CDR3 region has 16 residues. The ends were cut back, 1 base at V and 3 bases at J, with 16 bases in the middle. The V gene's germline CDR1 is DFQATT and CDR2 SNEGSKA (reference sequence). In DNA, the CDR3 is TGCAGTGCTAGAGTGTCCGACTCCGTGTGCTACAATGAGCAGTTCTTC. The encoded protein is CSARVSDSVCYNEQFF.